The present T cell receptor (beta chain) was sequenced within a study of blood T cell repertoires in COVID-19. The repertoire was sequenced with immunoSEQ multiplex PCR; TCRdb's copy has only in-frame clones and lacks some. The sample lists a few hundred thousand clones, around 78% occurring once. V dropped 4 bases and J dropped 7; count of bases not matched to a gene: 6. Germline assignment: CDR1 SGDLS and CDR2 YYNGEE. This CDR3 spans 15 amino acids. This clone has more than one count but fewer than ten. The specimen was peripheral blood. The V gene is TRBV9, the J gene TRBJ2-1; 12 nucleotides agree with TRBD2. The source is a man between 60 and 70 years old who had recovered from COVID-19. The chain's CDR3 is CASSQTSGGKNEQFF. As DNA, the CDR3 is TGTGCCAGCAGCCAGACTAGCGGGGGCAAGAATGAGCAGTTCTTC.